This T cell receptor beta chain was profiled in a study of blood T cell repertoires in COVID-19. Looking at the study overall: The cDNA or gDNA used as material had been derived from T cells, B-cell-depleted T cells, or PBMCs.

Study processing details: How many nucleated cells were present was estimated from reference gene primer amplification. TCRdb's copy holds only in-frame clones and misses some; the assay was immunoSEQ multiplex PCR. That table is the source of V, J and clone size, and D and trimming were worked out from the DNA. Of about 140,000 clones in the sample, 87% were seen once. The CDR3 loop spans 15 amino acids. The chain combines TRBV21-1 with TRBJ1-2. TRBV21-1 is marked as a pseudogene. This clonotype originated in a woman aged 45-65 years with acute or convalescent COVID-19. The material sequenced was peripheral blood. For the CDR3, the DNA is TGTGCCAGCAGCAAAGAGGAGGGGACTGACTATGGCTACACCTTC. It encodes CASSKEEGTDYGYTF.